This paragraph reports one TCR beta chain. Some clones are missing from TCRdb's copy, which holds only in-frame ones; the method was immunoSEQ multiplex PCR. The top ten clones hold roughly 21% of a sample with about 39,000 clones, around 82% of them seen once. The record originates from a study of control samples from healthy donors and cancer patients. The CDR3 length is 14 residues. Trimming left V 0 bases short and J 2 bases short, with 7 bases between. CDR1 LGHNA and CDR2 YNFKEQ come from the germline V gene. This clonotype was sampled from a woman in her sixties or seventies with lung cancer. This chain links TRBV4-2 with TRBJ1-2; D call uncertain. The source material was PBMCs. The CDR3 DNA follows: TGTGCCAGCAGCCAAGAGCCGGGGAACTATGGCTACACCTTC. Translation gives CASSQEPGNYGYTF.